Listed here are 29 T cell receptor beta chains from one sample, sequenced in a study of identical twins. TCRdb re-derived calls from the 5' RACE reads in MiXCR, one entry per CDR3 protein. The sample has about 530,000 distinct CDR3 sequences, 15% seen once; the top ten hold more than 0.4%. This sample also belongs to another study, concerning yellow fever vaccine responses in identical twins.

Specimen: CD4+ T cells sorted from blood. The source is a woman aged 18-29 years in good health.

This clonotype was seen a handful of times. The chain recombines TRBV24-1 with TRBJ2-3; D is uncertain. Per germline, CDR1 KGHDR and CDR2 SFDVKD. The CDR3 runs to 13 residues. Trimming left V 3 bases short and J 10 bases short, with 13 bases between. DNA for the CDR3: TGTGCCACCAGTGATCCTCCCCTCGCGGCGCAGTATTTT. Amino acid sequence: CATSDPPLAAQYF.

This clonotype has a handful of counts. The chain combines TRBV29-1 with TRBJ2-5; TRBD2 agrees at 8 bases. CDR1 SQVTM and CDR2 ANQGSEA come from the germline V gene. With V trimmed by 5 bases and J by 4 bases, 6 bases remained unmatched. The length of the CDR3 is 13 residues. Here the CDR3 reads CSVTSGAVETQYF. CDR3 in DNA: TGCAGCGTTACTAGCGGAGCGGTAGAGACCCAGTACTTC.

The V gene is TRBV3-1, the J gene TRBJ2-3, with 10 positions matching TRBD2. After removal of 4 bases from V and 0 bases from J, the junction contained 4 bases not matched to a gene. CDR3 length equals 16 residues. Germline V CDR1 and CDR2: LGHDT, YNNKEL (reference sequence). The CDR3 bases are TGTGCCAGCAGCCCTTGGACTAGCGGCAGCACAGATACGCAGTATTTT. It yields the protein CASSPWTSGSTDTQYF.

This clonotype occurred once. The V and J genes are TRBV2 and TRBJ2-3, with TRBD1 as a possible D gene (5 bases). The CDR3 has 15 residues. Between the trimmed V and J ends, which lost 3 bases and 3 bases, there was a span of 13 bases. Germline CDR1 reads SNHLY; CDR2 reads FYNNEI. CDR3 nucleotides: TGTGCCAGCAGTGACAGGGTCCGAGGTACAGATACGCAGTATTTT. Amino acid sequence: CASSDRVRGTDTQYF.

The sample holds a few counts of this clonotype. J is TRBJ2-1 and V is TRBV12-5; no reliable D call. From germline, CDR1 is LGHNT and CDR2 FRNRAP. The germline V and J ends were trimmed by 7 bases and 8 bases, with 9 bases remaining between them. There are 11 residues in the CDR3. This CDR3 reads CASARSYEQFF. The CDR3 DNA follows: TGTGCTAGTGCCCGATCCTATGAGCAGTTCTTC.

A few counts support this clonotype. This chain's CDR3 is CASSIRQGGNTIYF. In DNA form, the CDR3 reads TGTGCCAGCAGTATCCGACAGGGTGGAAACACCATATATTTT. The chain joins TRBV28 to TRBJ1-3, with 7 nucleotides matching TRBD1. From germline, CDR1 is MDHEN and CDR2 SYDVKM. CDR3 size: 14 residues. V was pared by 5 bases and J by 3 bases, with 4 bases of the junction left unmatched.

The V and J genes are TRBV20-1 and TRBJ2-2; no firm D call. Trimming took 0 bases from V and 4 from J, leaving 9 bases between them. CDR1 is DFQATT and CDR2 is SNEGSKA in the germline V gene (reference sequence). The CDR3 runs to 14 residues. DNA of the CDR3: TGCAGTGCTAGAGATAGACTCACCACCGGGGAGCTGTTTTTT. It encodes CSARDRLTTGELFF.

This clonotype occurred a few times. The CDR3 DNA reads as TGCAGTGCTAGCGGTGCTAGCGGGGGGGTAGATACGCAGTATTTT. As protein: CSASGASGGVDTQYF. The chain links TRBV20-1 to TRBJ2-3; TRBD2 agrees at 12 bases. The CDR3 is 15 residues long. Trimming cost V 3 bases and J 5 bases; bases outside gene matches: 6. Germline CDR1 and CDR2: DFQATT and SNEGSKA (reference sequence).

This clonotype was observed a few times. The CDR3 protein is CASSRGTENTDTQYF. The CDR3 nucleotides read TGTGCCAGCAGTCGGGGGACAGAGAACACAGATACGCAGTATTTT. This sequence joins TRBV6-1 and TRBJ2-3, with D possibly TRBD1 on 7 matching bases. The germline V gene has CDR1 MNHNS and CDR2 SASEGT. V lost 5 bases and J lost 2, with 14 bases in between. The CDR3 loop spans 15 amino acids.

V and J are TRBV5-1 and TRBJ2-7, with D possibly TRBD1 on 5 matching bases. In germline, CDR1 is SGHRS, CDR2 YFSETQ. The germline V and J ends were trimmed by 4 bases and 9 bases, with 20 bases remaining between them. The CDR3 has 14 residues. The CDR3, as DNA: TGCGCCAGCAGCCCTGAACACAGGATCTCAGGGCAGTACGTC. It codes for CASSPEHRISGQYV.

This clonotype was recorded a few times. The chain has TRBV10-1 and TRBJ2-5; 7 bases are a match to TRBD2. This CDR3 contains 14 residues. With 8 bases clipped from V and 2 bases from J, the junction kept 8 bases outside the gene matches. Germline CDR1 reads WNHNN; CDR2 reads SYGVQD (reference sequence). CDR3 nucleotide sequence: TGCGCCAGCTCACCCAGCGGGGTACAAGAGACCCAGTACTTC. Protein sequence: CASSPSGVQETQYF.

This clonotype was detected many times. CDR3 in DNA: TGCGCCAGCCGGGGGGGAGGTCTTTCCTACGAGCAGTACTTC. This gives the protein CASRGGGLSYEQYF. V usage is TRBV5-1 and J usage is TRBJ2-7; 8 nucleotides line up with TRBD2. Germline values: CDR1 SGHRS, CDR2 YFSETQ. The CDR3 has 14 amino acids. The V gene end was trimmed by 7 bases and the J gene end by 1 base; junction bases not matched to a gene: 7.

This clonotype came up a few times. The chain has TRBV4-2 and TRBJ2-5; the D call may be TRBD1 or TRBD2 (5 bases each). The CDR3 has 15 residues. The ends were cut back, 0 bases at V and 5 bases at J, with 13 bases in the middle. Germline V gives CDR1 LGHNA, CDR2 YNFKEQ. The CDR3 DNA reads TGTGCCAGCAGCCAAGAATGGGACCCATCGGAGACCCAGTACTTC. Protein sequence: CASSQEWDPSETQYF.

V and J are TRBV28 and TRBJ2-7; D remains ambiguous. The length of the CDR3 is 18 residues. V lost 4 bases and J lost 0, with 22 bases in between. Germline CDR1 and CDR2: MDHEN and SYDVKM. The CDR3 DNA reads as TGTGCCAGCAGTTACGCCGGCTCCCTTCCCTGGAACTCCTACGAGCAGTACTTC. Translation gives CASSYAGSLPWNSYEQYF.

J is TRBJ2-3 and V is TRBV18; weak D call: TRBD1 (6 bases). The CDR3 totals 15 residues. Deletions cut 0 bases from V and 4 bases from J, with 11 bases between. CDR1 and CDR2 from the germline V gene are KGHSH and LQKENI. CDR3 region: CASSPPGRGSDTQYF. The CDR3 DNA follows: TGTGCCAGCTCACCACCGGGAAGGGGGTCAGATACGCAGTATTTT.

The sample holds a few counts of this clonotype. The chain links TRBV28 to TRBJ2-5; D unresolved. Germline loops: CDR1 MDHEN, CDR2 SYDVKM. V shed 4 bases and J shed 6 bases, with 9 bases lying between them. This CDR3 has 12 amino acids. The CDR3 reads CASSSSVKTQYF. The CDR3 nucleotides read TGTGCCAGCAGTTCCTCGGTGAAGACCCAGTACTTC.

The chain carries TRBV6-1 and TRBJ1-6; D not certain. Looked up from germline, CDR1 is MNHNS and CDR2 is SASEGT. Trimming pared 4 bases from V and 10 bases from J, leaving 14 bases between. This CDR3 is 14 amino acids long. CDR3 in amino acids: CASSVKQTLSPLHF. DNA of the CDR3: TGTGCCAGCAGTGTGAAACAGACCTTGTCACCCCTCCACTTT.

Only a few counts were recorded for this clonotype. This rearrangement joins TRBV6-1 to TRBJ2-3; D call uncertain. V was pared by 8 bases and J by 8 bases, with 20 bases between. CDR1 MNHNS and CDR2 SASEGT come from the germline V gene. The CDR3 has 14 amino acids. As DNA, the CDR3 is TGTGCCAGCGGGTCTGGGGTATCTCTTGGTACGCAGTATTTT. Protein sequence: CASGSGVSLGTQYF.

The chain couples TRBV12-3 or TRBV12-4 to TRBJ2-3; TRBD1 or TRBD2 may be the D gene (5 bases each). The CDR3 is 15 residues long. V lost 3 bases and J lost 4, with 14 bases in between. CDR3 sequence (DNA): TGTGCCAGCAGTTTCCTCTCGGGACGGGCAGATACGCAGTATTTT. Its protein product is CASSFLSGRADTQYF.

This chain connects TRBV5-1 to TRBJ2-2; D not resolved. V lost 0 bases to trimming and J lost 1 base, with 13 bases between them. Germline CDR1 reads SGHRS; CDR2 reads YFSETQ. The CDR3 loop spans 17 amino acids. The CDR3 nucleotides are TGCGCCAGCAGCTTGGTAGTCCTCGGCGGGAACACCGGGGAGCTGTTTTTT. Translated, it gives CASSLVVLGGNTGELFF.

This chain links TRBV3-1 with TRBJ2-1, with D perhaps TRBD1 or TRBD2 (5 bases each). The CDR3 spans 17 residues. V was shortened by 1 base and J by 0 bases, with 13 bases between the two germline ends. CDR1 is LGHDT, CDR2 YNNKEL, per germline (reference sequence). The CDR3, as DNA: TGTGCCAGCAGCCAAGGGGTCGGGACGGCCTCCTACAATGAGCAGTTCTTC. Translated, it gives CASSQGVGTASYNEQFF.

Regarding this clonotype: One end of the junction fails to match germline, which may point to a read error. The chain recombines TRBV12-3 or TRBV12-4 with TRBJ2-4; no clear D gene. The CDR3 runs 14 residues. CDR3 region: CASSSDTAKNSQYF. The DNA of the CDR3 is TGTGCCAGCAGTTCAGACACAGCCAAAAACAGTCAGTACTTC.

The table lists this clonotype with a few counts. The chain joins TRBV29-1 to TRBJ2-1; 9 positions agree with TRBD2. CDR1 and CDR2 (germline): SQVTM, ANQGSEA. After removal of 7 bases from V and 7 bases from J, the junction contained 8 bases not matched to a gene. CDR3 length equals 13 residues. In nucleotides, the CDR3 is TGCAGCGGTAGCGGGAGACTTGCAAATGAGCAGTTCTTC. As protein: CSGSGRLANEQFF.

This clonotype has ten or more counts. The V gene is TRBV28, the J gene TRBJ1-5; a weak D match, TRBD1 (6 bases). The CDR3 sequence is 15 residues long. V lost 7 bases, J lost 4 bases, and 17 bases lay in between. Germline CDR1 reads MDHEN; CDR2 reads SYDVKM. The DNA for the CDR3 is TGTGCCAGCACCACCCGACAGGAACCAAATCAGCCCCAGCATTTT. Translating gives CASTTRQEPNQPQHF.

A few counts support this clonotype. The chain carries TRBV5-6 and TRBJ1-1; tentatively, D is TRBD1 (6 bases). Trimming left V 0 bases short and J 11 bases short, with 17 bases between. This CDR3 is built from 14 residues. The germline V gene encodes CDR1 SGHDT and CDR2 YYEEEE. The CDR3: CASSLDYRASGAFF. The CDR3 nucleotides are TGTGCCAGCAGCTTGGACTACAGGGCGTCTGGGGCTTTCTTT.

V usage is TRBV6-1 and J usage is TRBJ1-5; D call uncertain. The V end lost 6 bases, the J end lost 5 bases, and 11 bases lay between the germline ends. The CDR3 consists of 13 residues. Germline V gene data show CDR1 as MNHNS and CDR2 as SASEGT. The CDR3 DNA reads as TGTGCCAGCAGCAACTATTTGCATCAGCCCCAGCATTTT. This codes for CASSNYLHQPQHF.

The V gene is TRBV7-6, the J gene TRBJ2-7; 9 bases are a match to TRBD2. Per germline, CDR1 SGHVS and CDR2 FNYEAQ. The CDR3 has 15 residues. The J segment lost 3 bases and the V segment lost 4 bases, leaving 7 bases of the junction unmatched. The CDR3 DNA sequence: TGTGCCAGCAGCTCAGGGGGACTAGCAGACTACGAGCAGTACTTC. Its translation is CASSSGGLADYEQYF. The variable domain in full, completed from reference TRBV7-6 and TRBJ2-7, reads GAGVSQSPRYKVTKRGQDVALRCDPISGHVSLYWYRQALGQGPEFLTYFNYEAQQDKSGLPNDRFSAERPEGSISTLTIQRTEQRDSAMYRCASSSGGLADYEQYFGPGTRLTVT.

This clonotype was observed a handful of times. The genes are TRBV6-1 and TRBJ2-2, with D perhaps TRBD1 (6 bases). V lost 6 bases, J lost 10 bases, and 24 bases lay in between. The CDR3 has 16 residues. CDR1 and CDR2 (germline): MNHNS, SASEGT. The CDR3 sequence: CASSPTPGQLTLELFF. CDR3 coding DNA: TGTGCCAGCAGCCCAACCCCGGGACAACTTACACTGGAGCTGTTTTTT.

V is TRBV11-2 and J is TRBJ2-1; D perhaps matches TRBD1 (6 bases). Trimming removed 5 bases at V and 0 bases at J, with 14 bases between. The germline V gene has CDR1 SGHAT and CDR2 FQNNGV. The CDR3 contains 16 residues. The CDR3: CASSDQVTGSYNEQFF. CDR3 DNA sequence: TGTGCCAGCAGCGACCAAGTGACAGGCTCCTACAATGAGCAGTTCTTC.